One T cell receptor beta chain is described in this entry. Its specific antigen is unknown. No much larger clone exists at a distance of one base, and base qualities are not known. The entry originates in a study of blood T cell repertoires in COVID-19 (dated by TCRdb to 2020 to 2022). Broadly, across the study: The collaborator samples originated in the United States, Italy and Spain and spanned the acute and convalescent phases of COVID-19. The material from the prospective study consisted of cDNA or gDNA derived from T cells, B-cell-depleted T cells, or PBMCs. Subjects who had been exposed to COVID-19, were actively infected with it, or had recovered from it provided the deeply sampled blood TCRbeta repertoires that made up the dataset. The repertoires were released in a freely available public database intended as a resource for research on the immune response to SARS-CoV-2. Samples were obtained from the ongoing ImmuneRACE study (first 160 participants) and from some 1,300 subjects provided by 6 global collaborators. Sample metadata almost always included a de-identified subject ID, COVID-19 status, age in years and sex. Where HLA class I and class II types were available, the types were taken from metadata supplied by the sample provider, not from assay-based typing.

CDR1 is given as SGHTA and CDR2 as FQGTGA, both from the germline V gene. V and J are trimmed by 5 bases and 0 bases, and the gene matches miss 7 bases of the junction. From cysteine to phenylalanine, the CDR3 is 17 amino acids long. Of all the DNA, just the CDR3 is kept, 51 bases in frame from base 1. Whole blood was collected in K2EDTA tubes by collaborating institutions according to the institutions' own protocols. For TCRbeta analysis, collaborators shipped samples in one of three forms: frozen whole blood, isolated PBMCs, or DNA extracted from either of those sample types. Results and caveats for the whole study, not just this receptor: The quantity of clinical and demographic metadata differed by source and by participant and was supplied without curation.

TCRbeta CDR3 regions were amplified from genomic DNA using the immunoSEQ Assay, a bias-controlled multiplex PCR. On the study's bioinformatics: Nucleated cell counts per sample were estimated from amplification of reference gene primers within the assay. Sequence reads were collapsed and filtered to measure the absolute abundance of every unique TCRbeta CDR3 rearrangement. Productive Simpson clonality was computed per sample as the square root of Simpson's diversity index over productive rearrangements. TCRdb's version of the immuneACCESS table is confined to in-frame rearrangements and falls short of the full clone set. An unresolved V gene accounts for under half of the shortfall where checked; the remainder is of unknown origin. The DNA was the basis for D and trimming; V, J and clone size are from that table. The sample table shows under 300,000 clones, and roughly 88% are seen once. Clones ranked in the top ten supply around 12% of the sample.

The source is a man of 80 years or more with acute or convalescent COVID-19. Sequenced material: peripheral blood. This receptor chain uses TRBV7-3 and TRBJ2-6; 7 middle bases align to TRBD1. DNA sequence: TGTGCCAGCAGCGCGACAGGGCACCCCTCTGGGGCCAACGTCCTGACTTTC. The translation is CASSATGHPSGANVLTF.